The clone carrying this T cell receptor beta chain showed up just once. The target antigen is unknown. A minimum of one pre-ART and two post-ART PBMC samples existed for each donor. The sample originates from a study of long-term antiretroviral therapy in people with HIV. Across the study: The immediate-ART recommendation dates to 2015, and the earliest samples predate it by about a decade. Study outcomes and limitations: Even long-term ART left TRB diversity below transplant donor controls, despite gains. Investigators report no available data on ART adherence, viral resistance or therapy changes.

The assay, immunoSEQ v3.0, was run at survey level. Assay used: immunoSEQ multiplex PCR; TCRdb lists only in-frame clones, some missing. The sample gives tens of thousands of clones, roughly 94% of which show up once; roughly 3.6% is in the top ten. The material sequenced was unsorted PBMCs, taken 4.1 years after starting antiretroviral therapy. The TCR was taken from a woman between 45 and 60 years old with HIV.

This CDR3 reads CASSDPGQGPADTQYF. The CDR3 DNA reads TGTGCCAGCAGTGATCCGGGACAGGGGCCGGCGGATACGCAGTATTTT. The gene calls are TRBV25-1 and TRBJ2-3; TRBD1 matches 10 bases. V lost 3 bases to trimming and J lost 6 bases; unmatched junction nucleotides: 9. There are 16 residues in the CDR3. The germline V gene has CDR1 MGHDK and CDR2 SYGVNS.